The present T cell receptor beta chain was sequenced within a study of spatial heterogeneity in lung cancer (dated by TCRdb to the late 2010s). Concerning the study at large: Beta-chain transcripts were consistently detected in greater numbers than alpha-chain transcripts, which likely reflects a higher abundance of beta-chain transcripts. In the raw uncorrected reads, each unique combination of TCR and UMI appeared on average more than ten times. At surgery, 220 tumor regions, 61 to 65 matched nontumor lung samples and 56 PBMC samples were TCR-sequenced for both alpha and beta chains. TCR repertoire features were related to nonsynonymous mutation counts determined by whole-exome sequencing of tumor tissue. In non-small cell lung cancer, the study made a quantitative comparison of TCR alpha and beta repertoires among multiple tumor regions, matched nontumor lung and blood. A strong correlation was found between TCR transcript counts in tumor regions and a T cell transcriptional module score from matched bulk RNA-seq. The full study reports these points: Counts of ubiquitous and regional expanded TCRs correlated with counts of ubiquitous and regional nonsynonymous mutations, respectively. The number of expanded intratumoral alpha and beta TCRs correlated with the tumor nonsynonymous mutation count. TCR-seq was estimated to cover only approximately 6.6% of tumor T cells for alpha chains and around 13% for beta chains. Additional single-cell paired TCR alpha and beta sequencing was considered necessary to confirm, at a functional level, the hypothesis that regional TCRs recognize regional mutations.

Libraries were prepared through 5' RACE. The instrument given in TCRdb is NextSeq 500. To allow correction of PCR and sequencing errors, the TCR library protocol tagged every TCR cDNA molecule with a unique molecular identifier. Per the source publication's procedure: TCR identification, UMI-based error correction and CDR3 extraction were all carried out with Decombinator tools. Expanded TCRs were defined as those above a frequency of 2 per 1,000, corresponding to the top 1% of the tumor frequency distribution. Expanded tumor TCRs were classed as regional if statistically deemed absent (corrected P<0.05) from at least one tumor region, otherwise ubiquitous. Each repertoire was subsampled 100 times to 5,000 TCRs, after which Renyi diversity was computed with the R vegan package. CDR3 similarity networks were built from amino acid triplet string-kernel similarity, with CDR3s being connected when pairwise similarity was above 0.82. TCRdb handled the public reads itself, with Q25 trimming in fastp and clone calling in MiXCR, and kept productive beta chains. Under each unique CDR3 protein, matching rows form one entry showing the most common genes and DNA. Here the V and J calls rest on TCRdb's processing, not on the authors' analysis. The sample table shows about 9,200 distinct CDR3 sequences, and around 3% are seen once. Clones ranked in the top ten supply roughly an eighth of the sample.

Per the publication, the time point label means: sample taken at primary tumor resection. Samples were obtained from fewer than 80 patients with early-stage, untreated non-small cell lung cancer from the lung TRACERx cohort. TCR sequencing used whole RNA extracted from tumor and nontumor lung tissue, or from cryopreserved PBMC samples, without cell sorting. Only patients with enough RNA available from two or more tumor regions were chosen for TCR sequencing. Before being selected, tumor and adjacent nontumor lung specimens were reviewed by a lung pathologist. This clonotype occurred many times. What antigen it recognizes has not been identified. Base qualities are not at hand, and no much larger clone is one base apart. Taken from the germline V gene (reference sequence), the CDR1 and CDR2 loops are SEHNR and FQNEAQ. Its CDR3 holds 15 amino acids, cysteine through phenylalanine. The sequence is cut down to CDR3 DNA, 45 bases in frame from base 1. V is pruned by 5 bases and J by 7 bases, leaving 8 bases of the junction without a gene match.

The chain links TRBV7-9 with TRBJ1-4; TRBD1 matches 9 bases in the middle. The source was lung tumor tissue, collected at surgery. The receptor comes from a male donor with early-stage non-small cell lung cancer. CDR3 loop: CASSRPGTGREKLFF. The bases read TGTGCCAGCAGCCGCCCCGGGACAGGGCGTGAAAAACTGTTTTTT.